This T cell receptor beta chain was documented in a study of T cell repertoires in cytomegalovirus infection. The study, taken as a whole, reports: There were carriers of CMV plus the relevant HLA, and cumulative public TCR beta family frequency identified them.

This clonotype came up many times. Its target is unknown. TCRdb fed the reads into MiXCR, producing one record per CDR3 protein. The top ten clones hold around 12% of a sample with about 310,000 distinct CDR3 sequences, around a sixth of them seen once. V lost 4 bases, J lost 2 bases, and 10 bases stayed unmatched. The CDR3 spans 16 residues. Germline V gene lookup returns CDR1 SGHTA and CDR2 FQGNSA. V usage is TRBV7-2 and J usage is TRBJ2-5; 7 bases match TRBD2. This clonotype was sampled from a human donor in good health (CMV status not recorded). Some clones in this sample may be carry-over from other donors' samples. The specimen sequenced was PBMCs. CDR3 amino acids: CASSSLLGTTQETQYF. CDR3 coding DNA: TGTGCCAGCAGCTCCCTCCTCGGGACTACTCAAGAGACCCAGTACTTC.